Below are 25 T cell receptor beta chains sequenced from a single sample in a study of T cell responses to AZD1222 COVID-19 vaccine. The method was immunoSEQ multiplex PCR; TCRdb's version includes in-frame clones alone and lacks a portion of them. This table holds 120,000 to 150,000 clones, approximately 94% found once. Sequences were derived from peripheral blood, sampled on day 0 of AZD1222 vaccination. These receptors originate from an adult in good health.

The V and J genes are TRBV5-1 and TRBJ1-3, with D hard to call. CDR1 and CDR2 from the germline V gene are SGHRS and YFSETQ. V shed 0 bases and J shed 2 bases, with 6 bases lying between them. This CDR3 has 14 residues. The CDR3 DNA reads TGCGCCAGCAGCTTGGAGGCTGCTGGAAACACCATATATTTT. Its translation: CASSLEAAGNTIYF. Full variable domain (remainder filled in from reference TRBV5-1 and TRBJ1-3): KAGVTQTPRYLIKTRGQQVTLSCSPISGHRSVSWYQQTPGQGLQFLFEYFSETQRNKGNFPGRFSGRQFSNSRSEMNVSTLELGDSALYLCASSLEAAGNTIYFGEGSWLTVV.

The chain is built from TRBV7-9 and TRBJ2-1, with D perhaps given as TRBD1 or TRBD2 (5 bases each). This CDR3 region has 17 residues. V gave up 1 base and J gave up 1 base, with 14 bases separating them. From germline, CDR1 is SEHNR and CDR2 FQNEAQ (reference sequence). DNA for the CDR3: TGTGCCAGCAGCTTAGGTCCGGGGCCTGAATCCTACAATGAGCAGTTCTTC. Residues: CASSLGPGPESYNEQFF.

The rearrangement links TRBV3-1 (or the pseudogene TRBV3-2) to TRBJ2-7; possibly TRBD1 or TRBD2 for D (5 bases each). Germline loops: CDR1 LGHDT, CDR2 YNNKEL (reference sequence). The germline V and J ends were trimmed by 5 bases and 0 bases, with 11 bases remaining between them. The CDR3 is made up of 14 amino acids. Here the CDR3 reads CASSFGTFSYEQYF. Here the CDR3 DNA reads TGTGCCAGCAGCTTCGGGACGTTCTCCTACGAGCAGTACTTC.

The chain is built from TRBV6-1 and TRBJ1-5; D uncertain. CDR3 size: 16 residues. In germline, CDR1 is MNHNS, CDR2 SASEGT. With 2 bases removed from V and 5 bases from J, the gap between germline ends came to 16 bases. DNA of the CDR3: TGTGCCAGCAGTGAAAGGACGGGTGGCGGGGATCAGCCCCAGCATTTT. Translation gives CASSERTGGGDQPQHF.

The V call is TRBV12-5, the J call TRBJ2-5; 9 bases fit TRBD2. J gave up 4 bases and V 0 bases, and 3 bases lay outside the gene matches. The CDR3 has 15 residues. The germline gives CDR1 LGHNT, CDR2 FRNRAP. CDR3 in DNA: TGTGCTAGTGGTTTGGTAGCGGGAGGTGGAGAGACCCAGTACTTC. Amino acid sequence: CASGLVAGGGETQYF.

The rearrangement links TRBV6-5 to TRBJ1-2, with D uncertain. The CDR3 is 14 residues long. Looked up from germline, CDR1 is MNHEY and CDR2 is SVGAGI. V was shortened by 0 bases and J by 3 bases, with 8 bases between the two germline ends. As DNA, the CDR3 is TGTGCCAGCAGTTACTCGAGCCAGTACTATGGCTACACCTTC. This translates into CASSYSSQYYGYTF.

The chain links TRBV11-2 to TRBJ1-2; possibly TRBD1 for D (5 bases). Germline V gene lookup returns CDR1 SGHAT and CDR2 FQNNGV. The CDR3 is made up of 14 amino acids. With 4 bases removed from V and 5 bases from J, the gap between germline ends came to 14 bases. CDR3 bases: TGTGCCAGCAGCTCCAGCGGGGGGATTTATGGCTACACCTTC. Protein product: CASSSSGGIYGYTF.

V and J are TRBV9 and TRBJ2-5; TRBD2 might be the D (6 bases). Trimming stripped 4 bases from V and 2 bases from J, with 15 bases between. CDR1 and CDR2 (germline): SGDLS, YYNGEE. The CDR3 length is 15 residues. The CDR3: CASSSRGTSQETQYF. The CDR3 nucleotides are TGTGCCAGCAGCTCCCGGGGGACTTCACAAGAGACCCAGTACTTC.

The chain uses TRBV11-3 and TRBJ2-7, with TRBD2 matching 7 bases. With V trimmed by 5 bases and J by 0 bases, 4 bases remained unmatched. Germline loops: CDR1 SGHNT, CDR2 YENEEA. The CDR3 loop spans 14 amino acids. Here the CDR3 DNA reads TGTGCCAGCAGCCTGGGGGGGGACTCCTACGAGCAGTACTTC. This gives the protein CASSLGGDSYEQYF.

The CDR3 spells CASSIHGGVADTQYF. Written as DNA, the CDR3 is TGTGCCAGCAGTATACATGGGGGCGTCGCAGATACGCAGTATTTT. This chain links TRBV9 with TRBJ2-3; possible D gene TRBD1, 6 bases. In germline, CDR1 is SGDLS, CDR2 YYNGEE. V lost 5 bases, J lost 4 bases, and 17 bases lay in between. The CDR3 spans 15 residues.

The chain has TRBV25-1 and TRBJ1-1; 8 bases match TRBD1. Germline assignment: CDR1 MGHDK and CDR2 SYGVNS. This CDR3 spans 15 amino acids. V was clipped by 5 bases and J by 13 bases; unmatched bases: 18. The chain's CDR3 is CASSIGTGALPTLFF. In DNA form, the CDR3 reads TGTGCCAGCAGTATCGGGACAGGCGCTCTCCCCACGCTTTTCTTT.

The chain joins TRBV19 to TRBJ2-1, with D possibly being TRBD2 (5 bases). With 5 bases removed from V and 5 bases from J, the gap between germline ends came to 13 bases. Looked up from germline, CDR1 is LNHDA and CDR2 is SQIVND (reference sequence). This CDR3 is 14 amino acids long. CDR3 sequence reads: CASSASGFDNEQFF. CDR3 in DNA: TGTGCCAGTAGTGCCTCGGGATTCGACAATGAGCAGTTCTTC. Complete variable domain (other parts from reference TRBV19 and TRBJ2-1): DGGITQSPKYLFRKEGQNVTLSCEQNLNHDAMYWYRQDPGQGLRLIYYSQIVNDFQKGDIAEGYSVSREKKESFPLTVTSAQKNPTAFYLCASSASGFDNEQFFGPGTRLTVL.

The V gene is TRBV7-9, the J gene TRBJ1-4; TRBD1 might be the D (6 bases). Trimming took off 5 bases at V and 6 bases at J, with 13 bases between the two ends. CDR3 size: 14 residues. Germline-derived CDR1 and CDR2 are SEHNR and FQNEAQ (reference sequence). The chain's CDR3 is CASSPSGGYEKLFF. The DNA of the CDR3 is TGTGCCAGCAGCCCTTCGGGGGGCTATGAAAAACTGTTTTTT. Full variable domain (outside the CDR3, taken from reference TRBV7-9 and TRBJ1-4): DTGVSQNPRHKITKRGQNVTFRCDPISEHNRLYWYRQTLGQGPEFLTYFQNEAQLEKSRLLSDRFSAERPKGSFSTLEIQRTEQGDSAMYLCASSPSGGYEKLFFGSGTQLSVL.

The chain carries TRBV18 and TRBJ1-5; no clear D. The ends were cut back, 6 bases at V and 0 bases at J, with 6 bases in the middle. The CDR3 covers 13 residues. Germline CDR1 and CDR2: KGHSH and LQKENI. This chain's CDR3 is CASSDYSNQPQHF. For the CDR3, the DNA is TGTGCCAGCTCCGATTATAGCAATCAGCCCCAGCATTTT.

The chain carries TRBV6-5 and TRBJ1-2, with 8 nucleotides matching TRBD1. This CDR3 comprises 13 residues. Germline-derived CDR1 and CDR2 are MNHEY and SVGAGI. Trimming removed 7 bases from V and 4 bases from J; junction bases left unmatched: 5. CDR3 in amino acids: CASIRQGIYGYTF. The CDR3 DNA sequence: TGTGCCAGCATCCGACAGGGGATCTATGGCTACACCTTC.

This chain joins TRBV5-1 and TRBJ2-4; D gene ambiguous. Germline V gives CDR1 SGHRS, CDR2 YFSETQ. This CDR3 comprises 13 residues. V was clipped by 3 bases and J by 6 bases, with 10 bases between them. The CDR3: CASSSPLINIQYF. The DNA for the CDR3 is TGCGCCAGCAGCTCCCCCTTGATAAACATTCAGTACTTC.

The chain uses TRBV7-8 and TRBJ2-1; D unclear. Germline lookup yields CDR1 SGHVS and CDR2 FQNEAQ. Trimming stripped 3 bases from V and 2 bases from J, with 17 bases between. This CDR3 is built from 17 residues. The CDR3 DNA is TGTGCCAGCAGCTTTATTGGTACGGGTGGGGCCTACAATGAGCAGTTCTTC. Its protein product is CASSFIGTGGAYNEQFF.

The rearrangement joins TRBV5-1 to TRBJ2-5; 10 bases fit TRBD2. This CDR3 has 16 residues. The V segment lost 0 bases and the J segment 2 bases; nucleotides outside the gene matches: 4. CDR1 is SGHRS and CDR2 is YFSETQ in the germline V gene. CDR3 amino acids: CASSLVNSGGQETQYF. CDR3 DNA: TGCGCCAGCAGCTTGGTAAATAGCGGGGGGCAAGAGACCCAGTACTTC.

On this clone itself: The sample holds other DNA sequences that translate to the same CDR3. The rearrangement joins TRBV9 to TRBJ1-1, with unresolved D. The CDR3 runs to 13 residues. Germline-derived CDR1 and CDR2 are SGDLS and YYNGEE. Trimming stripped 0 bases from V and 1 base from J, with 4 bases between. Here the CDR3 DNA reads TGTGCCAGCAGCGTAGAAGGGAACACTGAAGCTTTCTTT. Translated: CASSVEGNTEAFF.

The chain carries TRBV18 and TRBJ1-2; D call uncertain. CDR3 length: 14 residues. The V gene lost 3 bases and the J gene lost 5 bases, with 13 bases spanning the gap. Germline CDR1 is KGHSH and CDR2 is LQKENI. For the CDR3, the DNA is TGTGCCAGCTCACCCTCCCGGACCCGATATGGCTACACCTTC. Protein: CASSPSRTRYGYTF.

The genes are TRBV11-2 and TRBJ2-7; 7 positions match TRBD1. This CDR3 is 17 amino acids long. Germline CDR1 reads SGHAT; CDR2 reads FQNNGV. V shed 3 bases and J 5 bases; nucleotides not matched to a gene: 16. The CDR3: CASSFATLQGPLHEQYF. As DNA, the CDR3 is TGTGCCAGCAGCTTCGCCACCCTACAGGGGCCCCTTCACGAGCAGTACTTC.

CDR3: CASSIDRPSRGAPGNEQFF. CDR3 nucleotides: TGTGCCAGTAGTATAGACCGTCCCTCCAGGGGGGCCCCGGGAAATGAGCAGTTCTTC. The V call is TRBV19, the J call TRBJ2-1; possible D gene TRBD1, 7 bases. Deletions cut 0 bases from V and 7 bases from J, with 25 bases between. The CDR3 extends over 19 amino acids. The germline V gene has CDR1 LNHDA and CDR2 SQIVND (reference sequence).

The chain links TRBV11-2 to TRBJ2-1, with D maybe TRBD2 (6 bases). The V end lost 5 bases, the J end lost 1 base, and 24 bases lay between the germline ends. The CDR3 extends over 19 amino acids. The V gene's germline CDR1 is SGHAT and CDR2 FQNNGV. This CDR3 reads CASSGDLADLSWSYNEQFF. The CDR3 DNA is TGTGCCAGCAGCGGGGACTTAGCGGACCTCTCATGGTCCTACAATGAGCAGTTCTTC. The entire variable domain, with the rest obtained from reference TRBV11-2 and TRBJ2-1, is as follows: EAGVAQSPRYKIIEKRQSVAFWCNPISGHATLYWYQQILGQGPKLLIQFQNNGVVDDSQLPKDRFSAERLKGVDSTLKIQPAKLEDSAVYLCASSGDLADLSWSYNEQFFGPGTRLTVL.

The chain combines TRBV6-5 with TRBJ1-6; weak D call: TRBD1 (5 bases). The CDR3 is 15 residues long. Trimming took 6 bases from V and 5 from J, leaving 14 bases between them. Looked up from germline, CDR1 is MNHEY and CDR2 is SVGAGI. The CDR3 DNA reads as TGTGCCAGCAGGGATCAGGGACTCAATAATTCACCCCTCCACTTT. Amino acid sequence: CASRDQGLNNSPLHF.

As DNA, the CDR3 is TGTGCCAGCAGCGTGGGACAGGGTAGCTATGGCTACACCTTC. Its translation is CASSVGQGSYGYTF. This sequence joins TRBV5-5 and TRBJ1-2, with TRBD1 identical over 9 bases. This CDR3 has 14 residues. Germline V CDR1 and CDR2: SGHKS, YYEKEE (reference sequence). Germline trimming cut 4 bases from V and 4 bases from J; bases unmatched to any gene: 5.